The rows below give T cell receptor beta chains drawn from one sample of a study of blood T cells in healthy people across ages. TCRdb re-called the 5' RACE reads with MiXCR, one entry per CDR3 protein. The sample shows roughly 730,000 distinct CDR3 sequences, about 61% of them seen only once. Sequenced input: blood. The source of these receptors is a middle-aged man in good health. The CDR3 runs from the conserved cysteine through the conserved F or W. The D gene is left open where the match is weak. Not every row has a clone size; where given, it reads once, few, many or a size class.

- 15 TRBJ1-1 TRBV9 once TGTGCCAGCAGCGTAGTACAGGGTAGGAACACTGAAGCTTTCTTT CASSVVQGRNTEAFF
- 13 TRBJ2-7 TRBV27 - TGTGCCAGCAGTGATCCGGGGGCCCACGAGCAGTACTTC CASSDPGAHEQYF
- 15 TRBJ2-7 TRBV11-3 - TGTGCCAGCAGCCACGGGACGTCTAGATTCTACGAGCAGTACTTC CASSHGTSRFYEQYF
TRBD2 15 TRBJ2-5 TRBV6-2/TRBV6-3 - TGTGCCAGCAGTTACGGGGGGGAAGTTGGAGAGATCCAGTACTTC CASSYGGEVGEIQYF
- 13 TRBJ2-7 TRBV6-1 - TGTGCCAGCAGTGAAACAGGGAGCTACGAGCAGTACTTC CASSETGSYEQYF
- 12 TRBJ2-1 TRBV6-4 - TGTGCCAGCAGTGACTCGAGTAGCGTGCAGTTCTTC CASSDSSSVQFF
- 17 TRBJ2-3 TRBV4-2 few TGTGCCAGCAGCCAAGATTGGGTAGCCGGTAGCACAGATACGCAGTATTTT CASSQDWVAGSTDTQYF
- 11 TRBJ1-5 TRBV28 - TGTGCCAGCAGCTTTGGTCCGGAGCGGCATTTT CASSFGPERHF
- 14 TRBJ1-1 TRBV12-3/TRBV12-4 - TGTGCCAGCAGTTTTAAGGCAGGGCCCACTGAAGCTTTCTTT CASSFKAGPTEAFF
TRBD2 16 TRBJ2-7 TRBV20-1 - TGCAGTGCTACCCTTCATTCCCTTAGCGGGGTAGTAGGGCAGTACTTC CSATLHSLSGVVGQYF
- 15 TRBJ2-1 TRBV4-1 - TGCGCCAGCAGCCAAGTTCTAGGCCCCTACAATGAGCAGTTCTTC CASSQVLGPYNEQFF
TRBD2 16 TRBJ2-1 TRBV6-6 - TGTGCCAGCAGACTAGGGACTAGCGGGAACTACAATGAGCAGTTCTTC CASRLGTSGNYNEQFF
- 14 TRBJ2-7 TRBV3-1 - TGTGCCAGCAGCCAACCTTCCGGGGCCTGGGGGCAGTACTTC CASSQPSGAWGQYF
- 13 TRBJ1-2 TRBV28 few TGTGCCAGCAGTTGGGGGGGCCCCTATGGCTACACCTTC CASSWGGPYGYTF
TRBD1 15 TRBJ1-2 TRBV27 - TGTGCCAGCAGTTCCCGAGGAGGGGGCTTCTATGGCTACACCTTC CASSSRGGGFYGYTF
- 17 TRBJ2-5 TRBV28 - TGTGCCAGCAGTTTTCCCCCGGAGTCAGGGGTCGAGCAGACCCAGTACTTC CASSFPPESGVEQTQYF
TRBD2 16 TRBJ2-7 TRBV7-9 - TGTGCCAGCGGCTTAGACGCTAGCGGGACCCACTACGAGCAGTACTTC CASGLDASGTHYEQYF
- 14 TRBJ2-3 TRBV20-1 few TGCAGTGCTAGACGCGGGGAAGACACAGATACGCAGTATTTT CSARRGEDTDTQYF
- 11 TRBJ1-1 TRBV29-1 once TGCAGCGGGGGTGGGGACACTGAAGCTTTCTTT CSGGGDTEAFF
- 16 TRBJ1-2 TRBV10-3 few TGTGCCATCAGTGACCATACACAGACTACTAACTATGGCTACACCTTC CAISDHTQTTNYGYTF
- 13 TRBJ2-3 TRBV11-3 - TGTGCCAGCAGCGACCTCGAGTGGGATACGCAGTATTTT CASSDLEWDTQYF
- 13 TRBJ1-2 TRBV29-1 - TGCAGCGTGAATGGTGTGGGGAACTATGGCTACACCTTC CSVNGVGNYGYTF
- 14 TRBJ2-5 TRBV7-9 - TGTGCCAGCAGCCCCGGGGGGCTCGAAGAGACCCAGTACTTC CASSPGGLEETQYF
- 14 TRBJ2-4 TRBV25-1 few TGTGCCAGCAGCGCCCTGGGCCAAGGAAACATTCAGTACTTC CASSALGQGNIQYF
TRBD2 16 TRBJ2-7 TRBV20-1 - TGCAGTGCTAGAGATGGGCTAGCGGTGAGCTCCTACGAGCAGTACTTC CSARDGLAVSSYEQYF
- 16 TRBJ2-3 TRBV21-1 - TGTGCCAGCAGCAAAGTCCCCATTCTCGAGACAGATACGCAGTATTTT CASSKVPILETDTQYF
TRBD1 14 TRBJ2-3 TRBV27 - TGTGCCAGCAGTACGGGACAGGGAAGAGATACGCAGTATTTT CASSTGQGRDTQYF
- 12 TRBJ1-5 TRBV6-2/TRBV6-3 - TGTGCCAGCAGTAAAGCGGATCAGCCCCAGCATTTT CASSKADQPQHF
- 15 TRBJ2-3 TRBV14 - TGTGCCAGCAGCCAGTCCGGGGTCGGGACAGATACGCAGTATTTT CASSQSGVGTDTQYF
TRBD1 16 TRBJ2-6 TRBV28 - TGTGCCAGCAGTCCGGGACAGGGTTCCGGGGCCAACGTCCTGACTTTC CASSPGQGSGANVLTF
- 15 TRBJ2-7 TRBV27 - TGTGCCGGCAGCCGCACAGGGATGGGAGTATACGAGCAGTACTTC CAGSRTGMGVYEQYF
TRBD2 15 TRBJ2-7 TRBV9 - TGTGCCAGCAGCGTAGGACTAGCGGGGTATAACGAGCAGTACTTC CASSVGLAGYNEQYF
- 14 TRBJ1-2 TRBV11-2 few TGTGCCAGCAGCGCTTCTCAGGATTTTCGGGGCTACACCTTC CASSASQDFRGYTF
- 13 TRBJ2-1 TRBV29-1 - TGCAGCGTGCAGACAGAAACCTACAATGAGCAGTTCTTC CSVQTETYNEQFF
- 15 TRBJ2-1 TRBV20-1 - TGCAGTGCCCACACGGCTGATTCGGTCAACAATGAGCAGTTCTTC CSAHTADSVNNEQFF
- 15 TRBJ1-2 TRBV12-3/TRBV12-4 - TGTGCCAGCAGGACCCTGGTGGGGGCGGACTATGGCTACACCTTC CASRTLVGADYGYTF
TRBD1 17 TRBJ2-3 TRBV7-6 few TGTGCCAGCAGCTTTCTCCTAACAGGGGACGAGGCTGATACGCAGTATTTT CASSFLLTGDEADTQYF
TRBD1 14 TRBJ2-5 TRBV14 few TGTGCCAGCAGTCGACAGGGGGCGAAGGAGACCCAGTACTTC CASSRQGAKETQYF
- 15 TRBJ1-1 TRBV4-3 - TGCGCCAGCAGCCAAGGGTACCCAAAGAACACTGAAGCTTTCTTT CASSQGYPKNTEAFF
- 13 TRBJ1-1 TRBV5-1 few TGCGCCAGCAGCTTGGCCGCCCGGAGCGAAGCTTTCTTT CASSLAARSEAFF
TRBD1 20 TRBJ2-6 TRBV25-1 - TGTGCCAGCAGTGAACGGTCGGGACAGGGAGTCACCTCTGGGGCCAACGTCCTGACTTTC CASSERSGQGVTSGANVLTF
TRBD1 15 TRBJ2-3 TRBV29-1 - TGCAGCGCTCGTAGACAGGGGGCCCGAACAGATACGCAGTATTTT CSARRQGARTDTQYF
TRBD1 18 TRBJ1-1 TRBV4-1 - TGCGCCAGCAGCCAACGAGACAGGGGGCTACCCATGAACACTGAAGCTTTCTTT CASSQRDRGLPMNTEAFF
TRBD1 14 TRBJ1-2 TRBV12-3/TRBV12-4 - TGTGCCAGCAGACCGCCGGGACAGGGTGTTAGCTACACCTTC CASRPPGQGVSYTF
TRBD1 15 TRBJ2-1 TRBV4-1 - TGCGCCAGCAGCCTACAAAGGGGGCGCGTGAATGAGCAGTTCTTC CASSLQRGRVNEQFF
TRBD1 15 TRBJ1-2 TRBV7-9 few TGTGCCAGCAGCCACGAAGGACAGGGTGGCGATGGCTACACCTTC CASSHEGQGGDGYTF
- 16 TRBJ2-5 TRBV27 - TGTGCCAGCAGTTTAAATCCAGGGCGGTACCAAGAGACCCAGTACTTC CASSLNPGRYQETQYF
TRBD2 14 TRBJ2-7 TRBV6-6 - TGTGCCAGCAGTCCTAGCGGGAGCTCGAATGAGCAGTACTTC CASSPSGSSNEQYF
- 13 TRBJ1-1 TRBV28 - TGTGCCAGCAGTGTATACGGGGGCACTGAAGCTTTCTTT CASSVYGGTEAFF
TRBD1 14 TRBJ2-1 TRBV5-1 - TGCGCCAGCAGCCCGTGGACAGGCTTCAATGAGCAGTTCTTC CASSPWTGFNEQFF
- 16 TRBJ1-5 TRBV2 - TGTGCCAGCAGTCAGGGAGTTGGGGGGCGCGTTCAGCCCCAGCATTTT CASSQGVGGRVQPQHF
- 16 TRBJ2-7 TRBV20-1 few TGCAGTGCGAGACCAATTCTAGCAGGGAGCTCCTACGAGCAGTACTTC CSARPILAGSSYEQYF
TRBD2 16 TRBJ2-5 TRBV5-1 - TGCGCCAGCAGCATTGGGACTAGCGGGGGCCAAGAGACCCAGTACTTC CASSIGTSGGQETQYF
- 14 TRBJ1-1 TRBV20-1 many TGCAGTGCTCTCAATCCTAGACGGGGAACTGAAGCTTTCTTT CSALNPRRGTEAFF
- 14 TRBJ2-1 TRBV5-1 once TGCGCCAGCAGCTTGGTTGGCGGAGAAAATGAGCAGTTCTTC CASSLVGGENEQFF
- 17 TRBJ1-1 TRBV20-1 - TGCAGTGCTAGAGATCCCCAAAGCCCAACTACGAACACTGAAGCTTTCTTT CSARDPQSPTTNTEAFF
- 13 TRBJ2-7 TRBV20-1 - TGCAGTGCTAGCCCCCTAGACTACTACGAGCAGTACTTC CSASPLDYYEQYF
TRBD2 14 TRBJ2-7 TRBV10-3 - TGTGCCATCAGTACAGCGGGAGACCCCTACGAGCAGTACTTC CAISTAGDPYEQYF
- 13 TRBJ2-5 TRBV5-1 - TGCGCCAGCGGGTTGGGGGGCGAAGAGACCCAGTACTTC CASGLGGEETQYF
TRBD2 14 TRBJ2-1 TRBV9 - TGTGCCAGCAGCGAGAACCCACCTAGCGGTGAGCAGTTCTTC CASSENPPSGEQFF